A selection of T cell receptor beta chains follows, all from one sample in a study of shared clonotypes between healthy human individuals. Here immunoSEQ multiplex PCR was the method, and the copy in TCRdb shows in-frame clones only, minus some. The sample contains 2 million to 2.5 million clones, roughly 96% of which appear only once. The sample taken for sequencing was naive CD4+ T cells sorted from blood. These receptors all stem from a man between 18 and 35 years old in good health. The CDR3 runs from the conserved cysteine through the conserved F or W. Size values are once, few and many counts, or a class for expanded clones, and some rows have none.

j_call,clone_size,v_call,cdr3_aa
TRBJ1-5,NA,TRBV5-6,CASSLGGQGNQPQHF
TRBJ2-7,few,TRBV10-1,CASSDPIVASSYEQYF
TRBJ2-1,NA,TRBV6-1,CASRIAGGSMNEQFF
TRBJ1-4,few,TRBV5-1,CASSLRGDNEKLFF
TRBJ2-3,once,TRBV7-6,CASSLEPPWLAGGDTQYF
TRBJ2-7,NA,TRBV5-1,CASSLGQGGSSYEQYF
TRBJ2-7,NA,TRBV9,CASSNRAENEQYF
TRBJ1-5,NA,TRBV2,CASMQGVNQPQHF
TRBJ2-3,NA,TRBV5-4,CASSSGTGNPSTDTQYF
TRBJ2-4,NA,TRBV4-1,CASSQPKVGLVENIQYF
TRBJ1-4,NA,TRBV9,CASSSRGGDNEKLFF
TRBJ2-1,NA,TRBV30,CAWSVGARGAYNEQFF
TRBJ2-2,NA,TRBV7-9,CASSQPGQAVRTGELFF
TRBJ1-1,NA,TRBV14,CASSRGLNTEAFF
TRBJ2-2,NA,TRBV6-1,CASKGTSGTSGELFF
TRBJ1-4,once,TRBV30,CAWGTGAANEKLFF
TRBJ2-1,NA,TRBV14,CASSQAAGVTYNEQFF
TRBJ1-1,NA,TRBV19,CASSTTGMNTEAFF